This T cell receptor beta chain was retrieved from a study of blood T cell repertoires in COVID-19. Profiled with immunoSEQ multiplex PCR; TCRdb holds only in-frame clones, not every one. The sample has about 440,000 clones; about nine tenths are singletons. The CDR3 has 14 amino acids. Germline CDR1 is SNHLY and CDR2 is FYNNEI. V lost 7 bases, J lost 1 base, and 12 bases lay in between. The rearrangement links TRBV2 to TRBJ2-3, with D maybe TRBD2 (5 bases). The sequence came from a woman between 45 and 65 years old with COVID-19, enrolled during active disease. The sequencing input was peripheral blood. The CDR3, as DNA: TGTGCCAGCACCCGATCGGAGGGCACAGATACGCAGTATTTT. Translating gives CASTRSEGTDTQYF.